Following are 9 T cell receptor beta chains from one sample sequenced in a study of shared clonotypes between healthy human individuals. Sequenced by immunoSEQ multiplex PCR; TCRdb stores in-frame clones only, minus some. The repertoire holds some 2,500,000 clones, roughly 92% seen once, with 0.3% to 0.45% in the top ten. The sequenced sample was naive CD4+ T cells from PBMCs. Sample subset: CD45RA+ positively selected. These receptor sequences come from a man aged 18-30 years in good health. Some clones in this sample may be carry-over from other donors' samples.

This clone has a handful of counts. This chain uses TRBV7-9 with TRBJ1-2, with 10 positions matching TRBD1. With 3 bases clipped from V and 8 bases from J, the junction kept 3 bases outside the gene matches. Germline CDR1 reads SEHNR; CDR2 reads FQNEAQ (reference sequence). The CDR3 extends over 13 amino acids. For the CDR3, the DNA is TGTGCCAGCAGCTTCGGACAGGGGGTAGGCTACACCTTC. Its protein product is CASSFGQGVGYTF.

CDR3 residues: CASSLEAGAGGYTF. The CDR3 DNA follows: TGTGCCAGCAGTTTAGAGGCGGGGGCAGGAGGCTACACCTTC. V and J are TRBV27 and TRBJ1-2; D might be TRBD1 (6 bases). Trimming shortened V by 2 bases and J by 8 bases, and 15 bases separated the two germline ends. The CDR3 covers 14 residues. The germline V gene encodes CDR1 MNHEY and CDR2 SMNVEV (reference sequence).

Comments on this clone: The same CDR3 is also encoded by other DNA sequences in this sample. The V gene is TRBV28, the J gene TRBJ1-2; D ambiguous. CDR3 length: 12 amino acids. From germline, CDR1 is MDHEN and CDR2 SYDVKM. Trimming removed 6 bases at V and 4 bases at J, with 9 bases between. For the CDR3, the DNA is TGTGCCAGCAGCCGCCCCGGCTATGGCTACACCTTC. As protein: CASSRPGYGYTF.

The genes are TRBV6-1 and TRBJ2-3; TRBD2 might be the D (6 bases). V was pared by 6 bases and J by 6 bases, with 16 bases between. This CDR3 has 14 amino acids. Per the germline V gene, CDR1 is MNHNS and CDR2 is SASEGT. The CDR3 DNA reads as TGTGCCAGCAGACCCGGTACTAGCCCCGATACGCAGTATTTT. It specifies CASRPGTSPDTQYF.

The CDR3 DNA reads as TGTGCCAGCTCACTACGAACCGGGGGGTACGAGCAGTACTTC. It is translated as CASSLRTGGYEQYF. The gene calls are TRBV18 and TRBJ2-7; 7 bases are a match to TRBD2. The CDR3 is 14 residues long. The germline V gene has CDR1 KGHSH and CDR2 LQKENI. V gave up 4 bases and J gave up 4 bases; unmatched junction bases: 7.

This chain joins TRBV27 and TRBJ1-5, with TRBD1 matching 7 bases. Germline V CDR1 and CDR2: MNHEY, SMNVEV (reference sequence). V gave up 5 bases and J gave up 0 bases; unmatched junction bases: 7. This CDR3 has 16 amino acids. CDR3 sequence (DNA): TGTGCCAGCAGTCCGGACAGGTCCTATAGCAATCAGCCCCAGCATTTT. Its translation: CASSPDRSYSNQPQHF.

Comment on this clone: Other nucleotide sequences from this sample produce the same CDR3. The genes are TRBV6-5 and TRBJ1-2; the match to TRBD1 covers 7 bases. V was clipped by 2 bases and J by 4 bases; unmatched bases: 1. Germline V CDR1 and CDR2: MNHEY, SVGAGI. The CDR3 loop spans 13 amino acids. In DNA, the CDR3 is TGTGCCAGCAGTTACGAGGGGGCCTATGGCTACACCTTC. Translating it yields CASSYEGAYGYTF.

Comments on this clone: The same CDR3 can be traced to other DNA sequences in this sample. The chain employs TRBV28 and TRBJ2-2, with TRBD1 identical over 7 bases. J lost 5 bases, V lost 5 bases, and 2 bases had no gene match. This CDR3 has 13 residues. The V gene's germline CDR1 is MDHEN and CDR2 SYDVKM. The CDR3 nucleotides read TGTGCCAGCAGTACGACAGGGACCGGGGAGCTGTTTTTT. This gives the protein CASSTTGTGELFF.

The chain links TRBV6-6 to TRBJ2-7, with a weak D call TRBD1 (5 bases). CDR1 is MNHNY and CDR2 is SVGAGI in the germline V gene (reference sequence). This CDR3 is 15 amino acids long. Deletions cut 6 bases from V and 1 base from J, with 16 bases between. In nucleotides, the CDR3 is TGTGCCAGCAGCCGACCCCCCGCAGGGTCCTACGAGCAGTACTTC. Protein sequence: CASSRPPAGSYEQYF.